This T cell receptor (beta chain) was recorded in a study of OX40 agonist ivuxolimab in advanced cancers. Background for the entire study: The costimulatory receptor OX40 (CD134) was targeted by ivuxolimab, a fully human IgG2 agonistic monoclonal antibody. Among the roughly 52 dose-escalation patients, around 20 had hepatocellular carcinoma, around 15 melanoma, 9 renal cell carcinoma and 9 head and neck cancer. Prior anti-PD-1, anti-PD-L1 or anti-CTLA-4 therapy was permitted, and checkpoint inhibitors had been received by about two fifths of dose-escalation patients. In the dose-escalation cohort, 75% to 90% of patients were male, and the mean age was approximately 60 years with a range of roughly 20 to 80. Partial responses were achieved by three dose-escalation patients, of whom one had hepatocellular carcinoma and two had cutaneous melanoma. Intravenous ivuxolimab was administered to patients every 2 weeks at six dose levels: 0.01, 0.1, 0.3, 1.5, 3 and 10 mg/kg. Peripheral TCRbeta sequencing was intended to test whether TCR sequence diversity was altered and clonal T-cell expansion was caused by ivuxolimab. The paper reports the monotherapy dose-escalation portion (N of about 52 patients) of the phase I ivuxolimab trial.

Genomic DNA was isolated from the sorted cells so that the TCRbeta CDR3 region could be sequenced. TCRbeta CDR3 regions were sequenced using the immunoSEQ Assay. The clones in this table, taken by TCRdb from immuneACCESS, are in-frame only. Not every clone is retained; where verified, under half of the shortfall comes from an unresolved V gene, and the cause of the rest is unknown. For this sample the table gives fewer than 90,000 clones, of which just over 85% were detected only once. The ten largest clones capture under 3% of the sample. Notes on this clone: This clone's antigen is unknown. No base-level quality is on record; no much larger clone is a single base apart.

The V end gives up 5 bases and the J end 2 bases, leaving 3 bases in the junction not matched to a gene. Taken from cysteine to phenylalanine, the CDR3 has 15 residues. Only the CDR3 portion is preserved as DNA: 45 bases, with reading frame beginning at the first base. CDR1 and CDR2 were assigned from the germline V gene (reference sequence) as SEHNR and FQNEAQ. The trial excluded patients who had a history of autoimmune disease or who were on systemic immunosuppression. Peripheral blood for TCR sequencing was drawn from every dose cohort at baseline, at cycle 4 day 1 and at cycle 7 day 1. Samples came from an open-label, multicenter, first-in-human phase I dose-escalation trial of ivuxolimab. The trial enrolled adults with locally advanced or metastatic head and neck squamous cell, hepatocellular, melanoma or renal cell carcinoma. Before TCR sequencing, CD4+ T cells and CD8+ T cells from peripheral blood were sorted into separate populations.

The study at large found these results: After ivuxolimab, more expanded clones were found on average in CD8+ T cells than in CD4+ T cells. At doses of 0.1 to 3.0 mg/kg, clonal expansion of both CD4+ and CD8+ T cells in blood was seen between baseline and week 6. Low levels of normalized T-cell clonal expansion were also shown by some nonresponding patients. Partial responders in the 0.1-3.0 mg/kg groups had among the lowest normalized peripheral clonal expansion, especially among CD8+ T cells. Antigen specificity was not determined for the clonally expanded peripheral T cells.

The rearranged chain carries TRBV7-9 and TRBJ1-5; 10 bases in the junction line up with TRBD1. The sequences come from CD4+ or CD8+ T cells sorted from blood, collected in a trial of the OX40 agonist ivuxolimab. The origin of this receptor is an adult with an advanced solid tumor such as melanoma, head and neck, liver or kidney cancer. CDR3 sequence: CASSIGTGGNQPQHF. The DNA sequence is TGTGCCAGCAGCATAGGGACAGGGGGCAATCAGCCCCAGCATTTT.